A few counts support the clone carrying this T cell receptor (beta chain). The source of the sample is a study of blood T cells in healthy people across ages. The V gene's germline CDR1 is SGHRS and CDR2 YFSETQ. The CDR3 has 15 residues. Trimming left V 4 bases short and J 4 bases short, with 14 bases between. Combining a sample-barcoded 5' primer with a J-beta primer mix, a second PCR ran for about 7 to 12 cycles. Using its own MiXCR run on the 5' RACE reads, TCRdb lists one record per CDR3 protein. The sample includes around 780,000 distinct CDR3 sequences, approximately 24% of them seen just once. These sequences were also reported in another study, on T cells of mothers and their children.

Sequencing was performed on blood. The rearrangement links TRBV5-1 to TRBJ1-4; no firm D call. The receptor's source is a boy younger than 18 in good health. CDR3 protein: CASSGDMARNEKLFF. The CDR3 region has the DNA TGCGCCAGCAGCGGAGACATGGCCCGTAATGAAAAACTGTTTTTT. The entire variable domain, with the rest obtained from reference TRBV5-1 and TRBJ1-4, is as follows: KAGVTQTPRYLIKTRGQQVTLSCSPISGHRSVSWYQQTPGQGLQFLFEYFSETQRNKGNFPGRFSGRQFSNSRSEMNVSTLELGDSALYLCASSGDMARNEKLFFGSGTQLSVL.